Listed here is a single TCR beta chain. As processed by the authors: Amplified reference gene primers provided the basis for estimating nucleated cell counts. TCRdb's copy holds only in-frame clones and misses some; the assay was immunoSEQ multiplex PCR. That table is the source of V, J and clone size, and D and trimming were worked out from the DNA. The table shows over 100,000 clones, with roughly 80% occurring only once. These data are taken from a study of blood T cell repertoires in COVID-19. The overall study: Acute-phase and convalescent COVID-19 samples originated in the United States, Italy and Spain. T cells, B-cell-depleted T cells, or PBMCs supplied cDNA or gDNA.

The CDR3 sequence is 13 residues long. Trimming removed 4 bases from V and 7 bases from J, with 11 bases in between. Germline assignment: CDR1 GTSNPN and CDR2 SVGIG (reference sequence). The sequenced material came from peripheral blood. This TCR was sampled from a woman aged 55-75 years with acute or convalescent COVID-19. The chain uses TRBV30 and TRBJ1-6, with D possibly being TRBD1 (6 bases). CDR3 loop: CAWNRQGNSPLHF. CDR3 sequence (DNA): TGTGCCTGGAATAGGCAGGGGAATTCACCCCTCCACTTT.